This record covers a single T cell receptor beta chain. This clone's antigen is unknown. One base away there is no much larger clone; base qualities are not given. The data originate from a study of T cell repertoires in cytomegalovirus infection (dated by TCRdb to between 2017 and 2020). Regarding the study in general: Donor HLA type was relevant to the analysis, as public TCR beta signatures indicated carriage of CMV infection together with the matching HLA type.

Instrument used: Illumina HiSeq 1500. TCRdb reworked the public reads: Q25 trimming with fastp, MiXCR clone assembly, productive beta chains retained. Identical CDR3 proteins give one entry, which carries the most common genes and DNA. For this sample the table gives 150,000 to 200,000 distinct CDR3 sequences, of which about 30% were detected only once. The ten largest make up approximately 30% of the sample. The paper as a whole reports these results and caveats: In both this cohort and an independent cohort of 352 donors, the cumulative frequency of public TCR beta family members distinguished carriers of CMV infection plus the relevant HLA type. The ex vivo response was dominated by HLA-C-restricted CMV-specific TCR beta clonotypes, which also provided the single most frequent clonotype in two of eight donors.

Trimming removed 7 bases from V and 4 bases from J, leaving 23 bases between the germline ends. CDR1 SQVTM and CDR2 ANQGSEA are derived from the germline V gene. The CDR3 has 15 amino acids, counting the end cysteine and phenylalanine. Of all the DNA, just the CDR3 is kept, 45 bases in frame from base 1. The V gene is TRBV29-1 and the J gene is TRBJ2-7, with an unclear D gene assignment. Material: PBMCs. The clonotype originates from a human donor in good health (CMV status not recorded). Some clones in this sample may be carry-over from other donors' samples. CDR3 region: CSALSAPATTYEQYF. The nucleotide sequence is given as TGCAGCGCACTTTCCGCCCCAGCGACCACTTACGAGCAGTACTTC.